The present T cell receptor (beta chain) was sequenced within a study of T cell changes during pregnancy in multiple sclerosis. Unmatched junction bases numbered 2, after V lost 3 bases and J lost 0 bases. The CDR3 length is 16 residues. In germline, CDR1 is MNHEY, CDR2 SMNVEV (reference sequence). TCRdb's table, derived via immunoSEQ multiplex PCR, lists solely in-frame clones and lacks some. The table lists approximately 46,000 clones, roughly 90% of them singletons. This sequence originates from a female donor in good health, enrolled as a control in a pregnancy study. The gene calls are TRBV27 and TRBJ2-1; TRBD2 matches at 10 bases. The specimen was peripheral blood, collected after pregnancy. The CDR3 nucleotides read TGTGCCAGCAGTTTGGCTAGCGGGAGCTCCTACAATGAGCAGTTCTTC. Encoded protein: CASSLASGSSYNEQFF.